One and the same sample provided the 7 T cell receptor beta chains below, sequenced in a study of shared clonotypes between healthy human individuals. Sequencing was performed with immunoSEQ multiplex PCR; in TCRdb, only in-frame clones are kept and a portion is missing. This sample has about 1.1 million clones, with roughly 74% found just once. The sample was memory CD4+ T cells from PBMCs. As for subset: CD45RA-negative fraction. The receptors come from a man aged 18 to 35 in good health. Some clones in this sample may be carry-over from other donors' samples.

About this clone itself: A much larger clone differs by one base, so this may be a read error. The chain's CDR3 is CAWSIGRDFQETQYF. The CDR3 nucleotides read TGTGCCTGGAGCATCGGACGGGACTTCCAAGAGACCCAGTACTTC. This chain links TRBV30 with TRBJ2-5; D perhaps matches TRBD2 (6 bases). Germline assignment: CDR1 GTSNPN and CDR2 SVGIG (reference sequence). The CDR3 has 15 residues. V dropped 3 bases and J dropped 1 base, with 15 bases sitting between them.

The chain employs TRBV10-3 and TRBJ2-6; unclear D gene. Germline V CDR1 and CDR2: ENHRY, SYGVKD. The germline V and J ends were trimmed by 3 bases and 0 bases, with 9 bases remaining between them. The CDR3 is made up of 16 amino acids. The chain's CDR3 is CAISDSRSSGANVLTF. The CDR3 region has the DNA TGTGCCATCAGTGACTCTCGCTCCTCTGGGGCCAACGTCCTGACTTTC.

In this sample, this clone turned up a few times. The chain recombines TRBV13 with TRBJ1-1, with TRBD1 matching over 10 bases. V was clipped by 3 bases and J by 8 bases; unmatched bases: 9. This CDR3 contains 15 residues. The germline V gene has CDR1 PRHDT and CDR2 FYEKMQ (reference sequence). CDR3 loop: CASSFRDRGRSEAFF. As DNA, the CDR3 is TGTGCCAGCAGCTTCCGGGACAGGGGTAGGTCGGAAGCTTTCTTT. The full variable domain, its missing parts supplied by reference TRBV13 and TRBJ1-1, is AAGVIQSPRHLIKEKRETATLKCYPIPRHDTVYWYQQGPGQDPQFLISFYEKMQSDKGSIPDRFSAQQFSDYHSELNMSSLELGDSALYFCASSFRDRGRSEAFFGQGTRLTVV.

For the CDR3, the DNA is TGTGCCAGCAGCGGGGGGACAGATACGCAGTATTTT. Its translation: CASSGGTDTQYF. The chain couples TRBV7-3 to TRBJ2-3, with D perhaps TRBD2 (6 bases). Trimming took off 5 bases at V and 3 bases at J, with 6 bases between the two ends. Germline assignment: CDR1 SGHTA and CDR2 FQGTGA. CDR3 length equals 12 residues.

This clone was found a few times. The sample carries other DNA sequences with the same CDR3. V is TRBV30 and J is TRBJ1-1; D is unclear. Germline V gene data show CDR1 as GTSNPN and CDR2 as SVGIG (reference sequence). CDR3 size: 13 residues. The V end lost 0 bases, the J end lost 1 base, and 6 bases lay between the germline ends. The CDR3 region has the DNA TGTGCCTGGAGTGTACGAGAGAACACTGAAGCTTTCTTT. Translated, it gives CAWSVRENTEAFF.

V and J are TRBV29-1 and TRBJ2-5, with D tentatively TRBD2 (5 bases). This CDR3 contains 15 residues. CDR1 is SQVTM and CDR2 is ANQGSEA in the germline V gene. The ends were cut back, 3 bases at V and 1 base at J, with 15 bases in the middle. CDR3: CSVDQAQRPQETQYF. Here the CDR3 DNA reads TGCAGCGTTGATCAGGCCCAGCGGCCCCAAGAGACCCAGTACTTC.

This chain links TRBV30 with TRBJ2-1; 8 nucleotides agree with TRBD2. CDR3 length equals 15 residues. Germline assignment: CDR1 GTSNPN and CDR2 SVGIG (reference sequence). Trimming cost V 5 bases and J 7 bases; bases outside gene matches: 13. The CDR3 loop is CAWGSWQRERNEQFF. DNA of the CDR3: TGTGCCTGGGGTTCCTGGCAGCGGGAGAGGAATGAGCAGTTCTTC.